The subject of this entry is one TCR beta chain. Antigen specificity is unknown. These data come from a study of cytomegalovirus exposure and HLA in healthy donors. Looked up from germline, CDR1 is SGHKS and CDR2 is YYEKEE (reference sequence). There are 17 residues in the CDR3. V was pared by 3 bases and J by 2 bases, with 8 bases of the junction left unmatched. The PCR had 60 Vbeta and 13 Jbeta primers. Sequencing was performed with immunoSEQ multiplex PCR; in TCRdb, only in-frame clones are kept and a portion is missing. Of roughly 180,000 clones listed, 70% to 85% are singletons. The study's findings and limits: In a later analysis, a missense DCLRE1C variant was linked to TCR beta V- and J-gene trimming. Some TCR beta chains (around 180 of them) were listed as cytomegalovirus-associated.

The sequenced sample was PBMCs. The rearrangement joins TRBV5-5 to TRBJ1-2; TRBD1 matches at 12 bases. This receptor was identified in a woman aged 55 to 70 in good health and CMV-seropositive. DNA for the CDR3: TGTGCCAGCAGCTCCACCGCCGGGACAGGGGGCAACTATGGCTACACCTTC. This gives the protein CASSSTAGTGGNYGYTF.